This T cell receptor (beta chain) came from a study of blood T cell repertoires in COVID-19. Background on the study: Acute and convalescent COVID-19 specimens originated in the United States, Italy and Spain. PBMCs, B-cell-depleted T cells, or T cells were the source of the cDNA or gDNA that made up the material.

This table comes from immunoSEQ multiplex PCR, and its TCRdb copy is limited to in-frame clones, with some not included. The repertoire has some 110,000 clones, approximately 72% of them found once; the top ten carry approximately 20%. This clonotype was sampled from a woman in her seventies with acute or convalescent COVID-19. The sequenced sample consisted of peripheral blood.

The DNA of the CDR3 is TGTGCCTGGAGTGTACAGGGGTTTCTAGGAGCTTTCTTT. Translating it yields CAWSVQGFLGAFF. The J gene is TRBJ1-1, the V gene TRBV30; 7 bases match TRBD1. The V segment lost 0 bases and the J segment 10 bases; nucleotides outside the gene matches: 8. The CDR3 is made up of 13 amino acids. Germline CDR1 is GTSNPN and CDR2 is SVGIG (reference sequence).